A selection of T cell receptor beta chains follows, all from one sample in a study of control samples from healthy donors and cancer patients. Data came from immunoSEQ multiplex PCR; TCRdb stores just in-frame clones and leaves some out. The top ten clones hold 30% to 50% of a sample with roughly 120,000 clones, about 89% of them seen once. Sequencing input: blood. Receptors originate from a man aged 45 to 65 in good health. CDR3s include the opening cysteine and the closing phenylalanine or tryptophan. D genes are given only for firm matches. Part of the rows lack a size; the others show once, few, many or a class for expanded clones.

j_call clone_size d_call v_call cdr3_nt cdr3_aa
TRBJ1-5 - - TRBV5-8 TGTGCCAGCAGCTTTCGGGGGGAGAGCAATCAGCCCCAGCATTTT CASSFRGESNQPQHF
TRBJ1-2 - - TRBV11-2 TGTGCCAGCAGCCCCCCGGGGGGTTATGGCTACACCTTC CASSPPGGYGYTF
TRBJ2-3 - - TRBV18 TGTGCCAGCTCACTACGACCAGATACGCAGTATTTT CASSLRPDTQYF
TRBJ2-1 - - TRBV7-7 TGTGCCAGCAGCTTAGTACGAGACGACAATGAGCAGTTCTTC CASSLVRDDNEQFF
TRBJ1-2 - TRBD1 TRBV24-1 TGTGCCACCAGTGATTCGGACAGGGCTGAGGGCTACACCTTC CATSDSDRAEGYTF
TRBJ1-2 - - TRBV7-8 TGTGCCAGCAGCCCAGGGCCCAGGGACTATGGCTACACCTTC CASSPGPRDYGYTF
TRBJ2-3 - - TRBV9 TGTGCCAGCAGCGCCCACACGGGGGAGTCCACAGATACGCAGTATTTT CASSAHTGESTDTQYF
TRBJ2-6 - - TRBV5-1 TGCGCCAGCAGCTCTGGGAGCTCTGGGGCCAACGTCCTGACTTTC CASSSGSSGANVLTF
TRBJ1-1 - TRBD1 TRBV11-3 TGTGCCAGCAGCAAGGGACAGGAGAACACTGAAGCTTTCTTT CASSKGQENTEAFF
TRBJ2-5 once - TRBV19 TGTGCCAGTAGTACGGATCTCCAAGAGACCCAGTACTTC CASSTDLQETQYF
TRBJ2-1 - - TRBV9 TGTGCCAGCAGCGTAGGTGGGGGGCCGAACAATGAGCAGTTCTTC CASSVGGGPNNEQFF
TRBJ2-3 - - TRBV19 TGTGCCAGTAGTAGGGGCCAGTCAGATTTCGATACGCAGTATTTT CASSRGQSDFDTQYF
TRBJ1-1 - - TRBV7-2 TGTGCCAGCAGCACACAGGGGAACACTGAAGCTTTCTTT CASSTQGNTEAFF
TRBJ1-2 - - TRBV25-1 TGTGCCAGCAGTGAAAAATGGACAGACGTTCGTGGCTACACCTTC CASSEKWTDVRGYTF
TRBJ2-2 - - TRBV30 TGTGCCTGGAGGGCCAGATTTGGGGGGCGGCTTGCCGGGGAGCTGTTTTTT CAWRARFGGRLAGELFF
TRBJ2-5 few - TRBV11-3 TGTGCCAGCAGCCGCAGGGCACAAGAGACCCAGTACTTC CASSRRAQETQYF
TRBJ2-4 - - TRBV19 TGTGCCAGTAGGACCTCGGGGACCAAAAACATTCAGTACTTC CASRTSGTKNIQYF
TRBJ1-1 - - TRBV4-1 TGCGCCAGCAGCCAAGGGAACAGGCGAACGAACACTGAAGCTTTCTTT CASSQGNRRTNTEAFF
TRBJ2-1 once TRBD1 TRBV7-7 TGTGCCAGCAGCTTTGGGACAGGTGCCTACAATGAGCAGTTCTTC CASSFGTGAYNEQFF
TRBJ2-5 - TRBD2 TRBV2 TGTGCCAGCAGTGACCCACTAGCGGGGGTAAGGAAGACCCAGTACTTC CASSDPLAGVRKTQYF
TRBJ1-2 - - TRBV7-8 TGTGCCAGCAGCCCCGAGGGGGTTTGGGACTATGGCTACACCTTC CASSPEGVWDYGYTF
TRBJ2-5 once - TRBV7-2 TGTGCCAGCAGCTTAGCGCCAGGGGTCGGAGAGACCCAGTACTTC CASSLAPGVGETQYF
TRBJ1-5 - - TRBV5-4 TGTGCCAGCAGCGATGGGCAGGGCGGCCGTTTTAGTCAGCCCCAGCATTTT CASSDGQGGRFSQPQHF
TRBJ1-5 - - TRBV19 TGTGCCAGTAGTATACGTACAGGGACGAAGCAGCCCCAGCATTTT CASSIRTGTKQPQHF
TRBJ1-1 - - TRBV6-6 TGTGCCAGCAGTACCGACAGTGAAGCTTTCTTT CASSTDSEAFF
TRBJ2-2 - TRBD1 TRBV5-1 TGCGCCAGCAGCTTGGGGGACAGGGTGGTCACCGGGGAGCTGTTTTTT CASSLGDRVVTGELFF
TRBJ1-3 - - TRBV18 TGTGCCAGCTCACCGACCGAGCTTAACTCTGGAAACACCATATATTTT CASSPTELNSGNTIYF
TRBJ1-2 - - TRBV2 TGTGCCAGCAGGGAGGTTGAGGGTTATGGCTACACCTTC CASREVEGYGYTF
TRBJ1-5 - - TRBV5-5 TGTGCCAGCAGCTTATGGGAGAACGGCAATCAGCCCCAGCATTTT CASSLWENGNQPQHF
TRBJ1-2 - TRBD1 TRBV10-2 TGCGCCAGCAGTGAAACCGACAGGGAAGTAGGCTACACCTTC CASSETDREVGYTF
TRBJ1-3 once - TRBV12-3/TRBV12-4 TGTGCCAGCAGTCCCTTACTAAACACCATATATTTT CASSPLLNTIYF
TRBJ1-4 - TRBD1 TRBV7-2 TGTGCCAGCAGCCCAGGGGGGGCCAGAGAAAAACTGTTTTTT CASSPGGAREKLFF
TRBJ2-5 - - TRBV19 TGTGCCAGTAGTGGGGATAATGTTGAGCCCTTCCAAGAGACCCAGTACTTC CASSGDNVEPFQETQYF
TRBJ2-7 - TRBD1 TRBV6-5 TGTGCCAGCAGTAAAAACAGGGGAACGGACGAGCAGTACTTC CASSKNRGTDEQYF
TRBJ1-1 - - TRBV2 TGTGCCAGCAGTGAGTGGTCGGTCCCCAACACTGAAGCTTTCTTT CASSEWSVPNTEAFF
TRBJ2-3 - - TRBV5-8 TGTGCCAGCAGCTTTAAGGGAGGAAGTAGCACAGATACGCAGTATTTT CASSFKGGSSTDTQYF
TRBJ1-2 - - TRBV27 TGTGCCAGCAGTTTGGGGAGGGGCGACTATGGCTACACCTTC CASSLGRGDYGYTF
TRBJ2-7 - - TRBV2 TGTGCCAGCACTGGGGTTGACTCCTACGAGCAGTACTTC CASTGVDSYEQYF
TRBJ2-1 - TRBD1 TRBV5-6 TGTGCCAGCAGCTTCCGCCAGGGCAGGGGGCCCTACAATGAGCAGTTCTTC CASSFRQGRGPYNEQFF
TRBJ1-1 - TRBD1 TRBV11-2 TGTGCCAGCAGTCCCCGGGCTGACAGGGCTCCTGAAGCTTTCTTT CASSPRADRAPEAFF
TRBJ2-4 - - TRBV3-1/TRBV3-2 TGTGCCAGCAGGCTTCCATGGGACATTAAAAACATTCAGTACTTC CASRLPWDIKNIQYF
TRBJ1-1 few - TRBV11-2 TGTGCCAGCAGCTTAGCAAGGGGTACTGAAGCTTTCTTT CASSLARGTEAFF
TRBJ1-3 - - TRBV30 TGTGCCTGCGACAGGATCTCTGGAAACACCATATATTTT CACDRISGNTIYF
TRBJ2-1 - - TRBV5-4 TGTGCCAGCAGCCAAGGAGGCTCAAGCTCCTACAATGAGCAGTTCTTC CASSQGGSSSYNEQFF
TRBJ2-5 - - TRBV6-2/TRBV6-3 TGTGCCAGCAGTTACTCAGTTGGCCCCCGGGGATGGGAGGAGACCCAGTACTTC CASSYSVGPRGWEETQYF
TRBJ2-7 - TRBD1 TRBV29-1 TGCAGCGGGGGACAGAGCTACGAGCAGTACTTC CSGGQSYEQYF
TRBJ1-5 - TRBD1 TRBV10-3 TGTGCCATCAGTGAGTTGGACAGGCTTAGCAATCAGCCCCAGCATTTT CAISELDRLSNQPQHF
TRBJ1-1 - TRBD1 TRBV27 TGTGCCAGCAGTAAATTCGCCCCTCCGGGACAGGGGGAAATGAACACTGAAGCTTTCTTT CASSKFAPPGQGEMNTEAFF
TRBJ1-1 - TRBD1 TRBV12-3/TRBV12-4 TGTGCCAGCAGTTACGGACAGGCAGCTTTCTTT CASSYGQAAFF
TRBJ1-4 few - TRBV19 TGTGCCAGTAGTATAGGGTACGGAAGGAATGAAAAACTGTTTTTT CASSIGYGRNEKLFF
TRBJ1-2 - - TRBV27 TGTGCCAGCAGTTTAGACCGGGACACTATTAACTATGGCTACACCTTC CASSLDRDTINYGYTF
TRBJ2-7 - TRBD1 TRBV5-1 TGCGCCAGCAGCTTGGGATTTTTTACCTCGACAGGGAAACGGTCATACGAGCAGTACTTC CASSLGFFTSTGKRSYEQYF